What follows is one T cell receptor (beta chain) and its context. No cognate antigen has been identified for it. The record has no base qualities; no much larger clone is one base away. In total, more than 500 healthy bone marrow donors made up the cohort. All cohort members were sampled while nominally healthy, although unrecorded immune exposures were likely present. The donor was CMV seronegative and was included in the group of a few hundred seronegative cohort members. Each donor provided a peripheral blood sample, and peripheral blood mononuclear cells were used for TCR beta sequencing. Genomic DNA was extracted from the blood cell samples with the Qiagen DNeasy Blood Extraction Kit. These data come from a study of cytomegalovirus exposure and HLA in healthy donors (dated by TCRdb to 2017 to 2019). Context from the whole study: An earlier analysis of some 550 of the donors reported 250 to 350 Gb of sequence data and 100 million to 140 million unique TCR beta sequences from roughly 200 million T cells. On average, roughly 240,000 unique TCR beta nucleotide sequences were sequenced per donor among 350 to 400 genotyped donors of the cohort, with 15% to 20% of those sequences being non-productive. Rather than using new phenotypic data, the later analysis identified candidate immune exposures from TCR beta sequences and from how often those sequences occurred across donors. In addition to the first cohort of approximately 650 subjects, a separate validation cohort of approximately 130 different subjects was used. An earlier analysis of nearly 600 of the donors applied high-throughput TCR beta sequencing to assess whether each TCR beta V gene segment acted as functional or pseudogenic. The number of donors typed differed by locus, with roughly 629-640 for A, B, C, DRB1 and DQB1, around 500 for DQA1, 606 for DPA1, and some 470 for DPB1. To predict cytomegalovirus infection status, the study combined high-throughput TCR immunosequencing, statistical association of individual TCRs with disease status, and machine learning. Every discovery cohort repertoire had been produced on one sequencing platform. Several DR-DQ haplotypes were handled as single units for association and clustering, since linkage in the cohort was strong. Donor age, sex, ethnicity and CMV serostatus were compiled together with the repertoire data. Class I and class II HLA loci were covered by the typing at four-digit resolution. In a later genetic analysis, genome-wide SNP genotypes for about three fifths of the roughly 670 donors were used, and that subset was treated as a discovery cohort. The study was designed to test whether signatures of past pathogen exposure could be identified by cataloging public T cell receptors. An early release that covered more than 550 HLA-typed donors contained approximately 300 gigabases of sequencing data and 80 million or so unique TCR sequences. The study used immunosequencing to profile the T cell repertoires of approximately 650 subjects and linked those repertoires to cytomegalovirus serostatus. Among the roughly 400 genotyped donors, approximately 76% belonged to the genetic ancestry cluster associated with self-reported Caucasian donors. A later analysis re-examined previously published TCR beta repertoires from 600 to 700 donors and added high-resolution HLA genotyping to investigate patterns of TCR occurrence. Study-wide findings and limitations: The earlier analysis of some 540 of the donors excluded some 15 rarely observed V segments, including chromosome 9 orphons, because counts were too low. An earlier analysis of approximately 540 of the donors showed that most TCR beta V segments appeared in productive rearrangements either about 90% or about 30% of the time, which broadly matched IMGT annotations. A later analysis found that HLA-associated TCR beta chains were more clonally expanded and had lower generation probabilities than equally common non-associated chains. A total of fewer than 200 TCR beta chains were listed by the study as associated with cytomegalovirus. Sequencing depth was assumed to be roughly uniform across donors in the presence/absence analyses, though that assumption may not hold. According to a later analysis, TCR association rates differed among HLA loci, with DRB1 alleles showing the most associated TCRs and HLA-C alleles showing the fewest. Correlated functional status among segregating V segments might reflect linkage disequilibrium, but an unknown experimental factor could not be ruled out. Specific HLA alleles were associated with 16,951 TCR beta sequences at a false discovery rate of 0.05 in a later analysis. In both the original and validation cohorts, the classifier was reported to diagnose cytomegalovirus status with high specificity and sensitivity. In a later genetic analysis, a missense DCLRE1C variant was associated with V-gene and J-gene trimming of TCR beta chains, and the association was replicated in an independent cohort. A few of the identified cytomegalovirus-associated TCR beta chains were confirmed in vitro to be specific for cytomegalovirus antigens. A further reported finding was that TCR beta sequences accurately predicted the HLA-A and HLA-B alleles for most subjects in the first cohort. A later analysis found that most CMV-associated TCR beta chains appeared HLA-restricted, with HLA associations seemingly driven largely by CMV exposure. Most TCR sequences were observed very rarely across donors, whereas some public TCRs were present in many individuals. The authors suggested that the approach could potentially be generalized to other disease states and immunological phenotypes. According to a later genetic analysis, donors in an Asian-associated ancestry cluster had fewer N-insertions in productive TCRs than the approximately 670-donor mean. Only TCR beta chains were sequenced in this cohort, and the absence of alpha or paired-chain data limited detectable features. The sequencing pipeline was judged likely to have produced a cluster of highly shared sequence variants as a technical artifact. When HLA alleles, especially DR and DQ, strongly co-occurred, attributing TCR associations to individual alleles was difficult. Immune exposure information for the cohort was limited to CMV serostatus. Because HLA typing was missing for some donors at each locus, association tests included only the typed subset. Several of the top co-occurrence clusters appeared to be linked to parvovirus B19, influenza, CMV and Epstein-Barr virus, according to a later analysis.

The library was generated by the immunoSEQ multiplex PCR assay. For the multiplex PCR, a mixture combining 60 forward primers for TCR Vbeta segments and 13 reverse primers for TCR Jbeta segments was used. Amplification of the CDR3 region of rearranged TCR beta genes was performed with a multiplex PCR assay on genomic DNA. Amplified TCR beta libraries were sequenced as 87-base-pair reads on the Illumina HiSeq System. Turning to the authors' computational methods: In a later analysis, some 80 million unique TCR beta chains were counted across the approximately 640 repertoires, and about 9.9 million of these chains were shared by at least two donors. To remove PCR and sequencing errors, raw reads were error-corrected and collapsed into unique sequences using a nearest-neighbor algorithm that merged closely related sequences. Alignment of CDR3 sequences to IMGT reference sequences was used to assign V, D and J gene segments. For a sequence to be retained, a match of at least six nucleotides was required to both a V gene segment and a J gene segment. Rearrangements were classified as productive when the CDR3 lacked stop codons and remained in frame with V and J, and all other rearrangements were classified as non-productive. CDR3 was defined according to IMGT convention as the region running from the second conserved V-encoded cysteine to the conserved J-encoded phenylalanine. The earlier analysis of about 610 of the donors excluded any sequence lacking an unambiguous match to a single V gene segment. In an earlier analysis of around 600 of the donors, V segments were called functional above 56.7% productive rearrangements and were called segregating when the between-donor standard deviation exceeded 5%. To diagnose cytomegalovirus status from the catalog of TCR beta chain sequences, a statistical classification framework was built. In a later analysis, V and J genes were assigned by comparing TCR nucleotide sequences against IMGT/GENE-DB human TR gene sequences. The TCRdist pipeline was used in a later analysis to assign CDR3 sequences and most-parsimonious VDJ recombination scenarios. In a later analysis, each TCR beta chain was defined by its CDR3 amino acid sequence together with its V-gene family, and reads without a unique V-gene family were excluded. In a later analysis, approximately 640 highly shared, low-generation-probability nucleotide sequences were removed to address suspected cross-contamination and a sequencing artifact. In a later analysis, a clonal expansion index was calculated for each public chain from normalized within-repertoire ranks of inferred template counts. A later analysis computed generation probabilities with a VDJ recombination model fitted to out-of-frame rearrangements, and checked the results against IGoR. In a later analysis, TCR-TCR, TCR-HLA and TCR-CMV co-occurrence was scored with hypergeometric tests, and a repertoire-size bias correction was applied to TCR pairs. A later analysis estimated false discovery rates by permuting HLA or CMV assignments 20 times. A later analysis grouped co-occurring TCRs with DBSCAN, adding TCRdist sequence similarity when clustering within HLA-allele-positive subsets. Repertoires with fewer than 30,000 or more than 120,000 public chains, plus five repertoires with anomalous nucleotide sharing, were excluded from co-occurrence clustering. Here the immuneACCESS table is served through TCRdb, limited to in-frame sequences with V and J called. Missing clones are a known gap in these copies; in checked studies unresolved V genes cover under half, and the rest lacks a known reason. That table is the source of V, J and clone size, and D and trimming were worked out from the DNA. The sample table holds around 100,000 clones, of which around 75% were seen once. Together, the top ten hold approximately 0.9% of the sample.

The TCR was taken from a woman aged 25 to 39 in good health and CMV-seronegative. Sequenced input: PBMCs.

Here is the DNA: TGCGCCAGCAGTCAATTTAGTACAGAAACTTATAATTCACCCCTCCACTTT. The encoded protein is CASSQFSTETYNSPLHF. Recombination linked TRBV23-1 to TRBJ1-6; the D gene cannot be resolved reliably. TRBV23-1 counts as an open reading frame of uncertain function. The CDR3 holds 17 amino acids from the cysteine to the phenylalanine. The read is trimmed to its CDR3 DNA, 51 bases read in frame from base 1. V sheds 1 base and J sheds 4 bases, leaving 14 bases between their ends.